These T cell receptor beta chains were read from a single sample in a study of glioma-infiltrating T cells after dendritic cell vaccination. Libraries were prepared by immunoSEQ multiplex PCR; TCRdb keeps only in-frame clonotypes and omits some of them. The sample has tens of thousands of clones; around 85% are singletons. The sample here was blood, taken after dendritic cell vaccination. The source of these receptors is a human donor with glioblastoma. Both conserved end residues are part of each CDR3. A D gene is named only where the DNA matches it firmly. Clone sizes are given selectively: once, few, many, or a class where the clone is expanded.

V: TRBV6-1; size: -; J: TRBJ2-5; D: TRBD2; DNA: TGTGCCAGCACCTACGCCTCTAGCGGGCAAGAGACCCAGTACTTC; CDR3: CASTYASSGQETQYF
V: TRBV27; size: -; J: TRBJ1-2; D: TRBD1; DNA: TGTGCCACATCAGGACAGGGTAACTATGGCTACACCTTC; CDR3: CATSGQGNYGYTF
V: TRBV19; size: -; J: TRBJ2-5; D: TRBD2; DNA: TGTGCCAGTAGTATAGATCGGGGCGGGGGGCTGCAAGAGACCCAGTACTTC; CDR3: CASSIDRGGGLQETQYF
V: TRBV4-1; size: -; J: TRBJ1-1; D: TRBD1; DNA: TGCGCCAGCAGACCAGGGGGGAAGAACACTGAAGCTTTCTTT; CDR3: CASRPGGKNTEAFF
V: TRBV30; size: -; J: TRBJ2-1; D: TRBD2; DNA: TGTGCCTGGAGACTAGCGGGGGGAACGGGTCCCTACAATGAGCAGTTCTTC; CDR3: CAWRLAGGTGPYNEQFF
V: TRBV7-9; size: -; J: TRBJ2-3; D: -; DNA: TGTGCCAGCAGCTTAGACAGGGCCAGGACAGATACGCAGTATTTT; CDR3: CASSLDRARTDTQYF
V: TRBV4-1; size: -; J: TRBJ1-1; D: TRBD1; DNA: TGCGCCAGCCGTAGACAGGGCCAGAACACTGAAGCTTTCTTT; CDR3: CASRRQGQNTEAFF
V: TRBV9; size: -; J: TRBJ1-2; D: TRBD1; DNA: TGTGCCAGCAGCTCGGGGACAGCTAACTATGGCTACACCTTC; CDR3: CASSSGTANYGYTF
V: TRBV13; size: -; J: TRBJ1-1; D: -; DNA: TGTGCCAGCAGCTTAGTCCCGGGCACTGAAGCTTTCTTT; CDR3: CASSLVPGTEAFF
V: TRBV5-1; size: -; J: TRBJ1-1; D: TRBD1; DNA: TGCGCCAGCAGCCGGACAGGGAGGACTGAAGCTTTCTTT; CDR3: CASSRTGRTEAFF
V: TRBV18; size: -; J: TRBJ1-5; D: TRBD1; DNA: TGTGCCAGCTCACCAGCCGGTGGGACAGGGATGCAGCCCCAGCATTTT; CDR3: CASSPAGGTGMQPQHF
V: TRBV5-4; size: -; J: TRBJ1-4; D: TRBD1; DNA: TGTGCCAGCAGCTCGGGACAGGGGGGTCGAGGTGAAAAACTGTTTTTT; CDR3: CASSSGQGGRGEKLFF
V: TRBV10-2; size: -; J: TRBJ2-5; D: -; DNA: TGCGCCAGCAGTGAGTCTAACAGGGAGGAGACCCAGTACTTC; CDR3: CASSESNREETQYF
V: TRBV7-9; size: -; J: TRBJ2-1; D: -; DNA: TGTGCCAGCACCCCGAGGGGACTCAATGACCAGTTCTTC; CDR3: CASTPRGLNDQFF
V: TRBV13; size: few; J: TRBJ2-1; D: TRBD2; DNA: TGTGCCAGCAGCTTAGAGAGGCCTAGCGGGGGTGGTGGAAATGAGCAGTTCTTC; CDR3: CASSLERPSGGGGNEQFF